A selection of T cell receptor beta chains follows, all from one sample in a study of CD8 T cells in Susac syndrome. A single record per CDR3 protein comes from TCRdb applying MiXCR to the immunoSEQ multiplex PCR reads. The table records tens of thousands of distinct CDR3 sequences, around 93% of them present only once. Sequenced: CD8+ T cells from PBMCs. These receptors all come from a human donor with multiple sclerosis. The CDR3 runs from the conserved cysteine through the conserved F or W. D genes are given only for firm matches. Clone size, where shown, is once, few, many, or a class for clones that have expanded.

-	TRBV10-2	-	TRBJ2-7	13	TGCGCCAGCGGGGCAGGGGCTACCTACGAGCAGTACTTC	CASGAGATYEQYF
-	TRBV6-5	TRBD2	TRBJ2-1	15	TGTGCCAGCAGTTACTCGAGCGGGGGGGCCGATGAGCAGTTCTTC	CASSYSSGGADEQFF
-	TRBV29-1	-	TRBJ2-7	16	TGCAGCGTTGAACAACGCCCCGAGGACGGCTCCTACGAGCAGTACTTC	CSVEQRPEDGSYEQYF
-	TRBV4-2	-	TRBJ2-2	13	TGTGCCAGCAGCCAAGACGACACCGGGGAGCTGTTTTTT	CASSQDDTGELFF
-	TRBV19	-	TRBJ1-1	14	TGTGCCAGTAGTATGGGGACAAGTGTCCGTGAAGCTTTCTTT	CASSMGTSVREAFF
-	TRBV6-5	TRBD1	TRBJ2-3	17	TGTGCCAGCAGTTACCCAAAAGGACAGGTCAGCACAGATACGCAGTATTTT	CASSYPKGQVSTDTQYF
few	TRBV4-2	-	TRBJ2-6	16	TGTGCCAGCAGCCATTCCGGCAGCTCTGGGGCCAACGTCCTGACTTTC	CASSHSGSSGANVLTF
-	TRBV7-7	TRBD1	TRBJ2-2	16	TGTGCCAGCAGCTCCCATCGGGACAGACACACCGGGGAGCTGTTTTTT	CASSSHRDRHTGELFF
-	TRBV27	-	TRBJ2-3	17	TGTGCCAGCAGTTTACGCCTCGGGGCAGGCCGCACAGATACGCAGTATTTT	CASSLRLGAGRTDTQYF
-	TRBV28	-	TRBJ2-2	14	TGTGCCAGCAGCCGCAGGGGGAACACCGGGGAGCTGTTTTTT	CASSRRGNTGELFF
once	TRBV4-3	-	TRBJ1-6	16	TGCGCCAGCAGCCAAGGGATTGGGGCTGGAGGATCACCCCTCCACTTT	CASSQGIGAGGSPLHF
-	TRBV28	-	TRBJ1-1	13	TGTGCCAGCAAGTACGAGATGAACACTGAAGCTTTCTTT	CASKYEMNTEAFF
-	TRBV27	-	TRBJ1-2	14	TGTGCCAGCAGTAACGGGGGGCCAGTCTATGGCTACACCTTC	CASSNGGPVYGYTF
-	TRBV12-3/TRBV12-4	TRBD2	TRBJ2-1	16	TGTGCCAGCAGTTCCTTTAGCGGGGGGGCCGACAATGAGCAGTTCTTC	CASSSFSGGADNEQFF
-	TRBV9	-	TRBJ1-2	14	TGTGCCAGCAGCGTAGACCGAGAGCGGGATGGCTACACCTTC	CASSVDRERDGYTF
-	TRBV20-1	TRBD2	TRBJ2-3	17	TGCAGTGCTAGAGAACCACGGACTAGCGGTAGCACAGATACGCAGTATTTT	CSAREPRTSGSTDTQYF
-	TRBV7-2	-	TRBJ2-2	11	TGTGCCAGCATCTACACCGGGGAGCTGTTTTTT	CASIYTGELFF
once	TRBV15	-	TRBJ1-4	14	TGTGCCACCACCCCGGGACGGCTTAATGAAAAACTGTTTTTT	CATTPGRLNEKLFF
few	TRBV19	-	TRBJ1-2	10	TGTGCCAGTAGTAGCGGTGGCTACACCTTC	CASSSGGYTF
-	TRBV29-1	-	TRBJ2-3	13	TGCAGCGCCCGTGGGGGAACCACAGATACGCAGTATTTT	CSARGGTTDTQYF
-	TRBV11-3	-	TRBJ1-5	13	TGTGCCAGCAGCTTTAGGGCGTCCGAGCCCCAGCATTTT	CASSFRASEPQHF
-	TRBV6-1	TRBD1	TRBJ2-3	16	TGTGCCAGCAGTGAAGCAGGGGGCTTTCATCCAGATACGCAGTATTTT	CASSEAGGFHPDTQYF
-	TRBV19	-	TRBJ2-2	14	TGTGCCAGCAGTATGAGAAGTATGGAAAGGGAGCTGTTTTTT	CASSMRSMERELFF
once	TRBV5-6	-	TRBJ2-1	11	TGTGCCACTTCCTGGGGCCATGAGCAGTTCTTC	CATSWGHEQFF
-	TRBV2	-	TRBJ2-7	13	TGTGCCAGCGGCCCTTGGCGACTTTACGAGCAGTACTTC	CASGPWRLYEQYF
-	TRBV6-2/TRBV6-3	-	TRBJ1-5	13	TGTGCCAGCAGTTACTCGGAAGTAGAGCCCCAGCATTTT	CASSYSEVEPQHF
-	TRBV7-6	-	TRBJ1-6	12	TGTGCCAGCAGCCAGCCACATTCACCCCTCCACTTT	CASSQPHSPLHF
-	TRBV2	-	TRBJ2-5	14	TGTGCCAGCAGACCGAACAGGGAAGGAGAGACCCAGTACTTC	CASRPNREGETQYF
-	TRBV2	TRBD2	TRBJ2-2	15	TGTGCCAGTAAGGGAGTAGGACTAGCGGGGTTGGAGCTGTTTTTT	CASKGVGLAGLELFF
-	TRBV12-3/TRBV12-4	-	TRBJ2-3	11	TGTGCCAGCAGTAACACAGATACGCAGTATTTT	CASSNTDTQYF
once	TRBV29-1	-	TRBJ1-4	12	TGCAGCGCCGGCAGGGCCCTAGAAAAACTGTTTTTT	CSAGRALEKLFF
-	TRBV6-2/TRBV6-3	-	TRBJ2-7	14	TGTGCCAGCAGTTTTTCGTGGGGATCTTACGAGCAGTACTTC	CASSFSWGSYEQYF
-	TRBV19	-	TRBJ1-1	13	TGTGCCAGTCGAGACATCTTGAACACTGAAGCTTTCTTT	CASRDILNTEAFF
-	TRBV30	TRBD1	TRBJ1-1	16	TGTGCCTTGGATTGGACAGGGGCCCTACTGAACACTGAAGCTTTCTTT	CALDWTGALLNTEAFF
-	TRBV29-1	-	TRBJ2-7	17	TGCAGCGTTGAAGTTCCCCCCGCGGCAGGGACCTCCTACGAGCAGTACTTC	CSVEVPPAAGTSYEQYF
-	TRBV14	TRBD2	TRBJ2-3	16	TGTGCCAGCAGCCTGCTTGGGGAGGGTGAGGCAGATACGCAGTATTTT	CASSLLGEGEADTQYF
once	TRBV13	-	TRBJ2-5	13	TGTGCCAGCAGCTTAGAGGCGGACGAGACCCAGTACTTC	CASSLEADETQYF
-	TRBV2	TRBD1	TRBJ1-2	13	TGTGCCAGCCCAGAGGGACAGCGCGATGGCTACACCTTC	CASPEGQRDGYTF
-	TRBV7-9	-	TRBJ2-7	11	TGTGCCAGCAGCTTAGACCGAGAGCAGTACTTC	CASSLDREQYF
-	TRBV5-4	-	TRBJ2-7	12	TGTGCCAGCAGCTCCCTCTGGGACGAGCAGTACTTC	CASSSLWDEQYF
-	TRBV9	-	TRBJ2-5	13	TGTGCCAGCAGCCCCCCTAGGCAAGAGACCCAGTACTTC	CASSPPRQETQYF